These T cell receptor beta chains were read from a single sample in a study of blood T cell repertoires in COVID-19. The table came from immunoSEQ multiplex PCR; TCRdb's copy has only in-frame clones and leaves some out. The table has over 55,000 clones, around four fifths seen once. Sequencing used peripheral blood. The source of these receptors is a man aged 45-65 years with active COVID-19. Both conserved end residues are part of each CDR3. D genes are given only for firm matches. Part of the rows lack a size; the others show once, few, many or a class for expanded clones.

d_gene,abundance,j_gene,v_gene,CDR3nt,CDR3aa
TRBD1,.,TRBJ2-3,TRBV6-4,TGTGCCAGCAGCCACAGGGGGCGGGTAGATACGCAGTATTTT,CASSHRGRVDTQYF
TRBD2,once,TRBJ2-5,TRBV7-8,TGTGCCAGCAGCTTAGTAGGAGCGGGGGACCAAGAGACCCAGTACTTC,CASSLVGAGDQETQYF
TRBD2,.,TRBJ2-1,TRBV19,TGTGCCAGTAGTACCCGGACTAGCGGGGGCCGTGGGTCCTACAATGAGCAGTTCTTC,CASSTRTSGGRGSYNEQFF
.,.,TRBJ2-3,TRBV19,TGTGCCAGTAGTATGGGCCAAGCAGATACGCAGTATTTT,CASSMGQADTQYF
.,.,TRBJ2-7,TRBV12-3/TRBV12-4,TGTGCCAGCAGTCCGACAGCAGGCTACGAGCAGTACTTC,CASSPTAGYEQYF
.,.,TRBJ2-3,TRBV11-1,TGTGCCAGCAGCTTAGAGTTGCGTAGCACAGATACGCAGTATTTT,CASSLELRSTDTQYF
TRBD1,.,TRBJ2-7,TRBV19,TGTGCCAGTAGTGCCGGGACAGACTACGAGCAGTACTTC,CASSAGTDYEQYF
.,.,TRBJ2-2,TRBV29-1,TGCAGCGTTGATCTCCCGCGTGGGGCCGGCACCGGGGAGCTGTTTTTT,CSVDLPRGAGTGELFF
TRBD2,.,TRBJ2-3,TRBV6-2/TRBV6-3,TGTGCCAGCAGTTCGCACGCGAGCGGGAGAACAGATACGCAGTATTTT,CASSSHASGRTDTQYF
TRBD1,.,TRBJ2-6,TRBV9,TGTGCCAGCAGCGCCCGGGACAGAGCTGTCTCTGGGGCCAACGTCCTGACTTTC,CASSARDRAVSGANVLTF
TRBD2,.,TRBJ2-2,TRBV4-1,TGCGCCAGCAGCCAGGCATGGACTAGCAACACCGGGGAGCTGTTTTTT,CASSQAWTSNTGELFF
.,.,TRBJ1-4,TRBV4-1,TGCGCCAGCAGCCAAGAGTCCGGGGGTGAAAAACTGTTTTTT,CASSQESGGEKLFF
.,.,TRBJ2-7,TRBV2,TGTGCCAGCACCGCTGGAGGGGTCTCATACGAGCAGTACTTC,CASTAGGVSYEQYF
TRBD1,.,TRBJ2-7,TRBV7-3,TGTGCCAGCAGCTTAATGGGGACAGGGGTCTACGAGCAGTACTTC,CASSLMGTGVYEQYF
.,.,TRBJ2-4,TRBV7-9,TGTGCCAGCAGCCCCACTCGAGGTGGCAAAAACATTCAGTACTTC,CASSPTRGGKNIQYF
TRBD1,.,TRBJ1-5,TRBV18,TGTGCCAGCTCACCTGGACAGGACAATCAGCCCCAGCATTTT,CASSPGQDNQPQHF
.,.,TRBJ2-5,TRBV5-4,TGTGCCAGCAGCTTTGCGGGGGCAAGGGGGGAGACCCAGTACTTC,CASSFAGARGETQYF
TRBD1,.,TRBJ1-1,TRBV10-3,TGTGCCATCAGCGCGGGACAGGGGGTTGCGAACACTGAAGCTTTCTTT,CAISAGQGVANTEAFF
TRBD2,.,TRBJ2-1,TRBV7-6,TGTGCCAGCAGCTTGGGACTAGCCGACAATGAGCAGTTCTTC,CASSLGLADNEQFF
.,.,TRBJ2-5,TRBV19,TGTGCCAGTAGTATAGCCCGCGGGATCGGAGAGACCCAGTACTTC,CASSIARGIGETQYF
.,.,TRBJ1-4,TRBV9,TGTGCCAGCAGCGTAGGTACAGGTGGGGAAAAACTGTTTTTT,CASSVGTGGEKLFF
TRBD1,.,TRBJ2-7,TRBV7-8,TGTGCCAGCAGCCGGGGACAGGGAAGACTATACGAGCAGTACTTC,CASSRGQGRLYEQYF
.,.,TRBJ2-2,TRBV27,TGTGCCAGCATGATAGACCGACTCGGGGAGCTGTTTTTT,CASMIDRLGELFF
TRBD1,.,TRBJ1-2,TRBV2,TGTGCCAGCAGACCAGGACAGGCCAACTATGGCTACACCTTC,CASRPGQANYGYTF
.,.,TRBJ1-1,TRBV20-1,TGCAGTGCTAGTAACCAAATCAGGGGTCGGGACACTGAAGCTTTCTTT,CSASNQIRGRDTEAFF
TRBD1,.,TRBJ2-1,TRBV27,TGTGCCAGCAGCCTCCAGGGACAGACCCACAATGAGCAGTTCTTC,CASSLQGQTHNEQFF
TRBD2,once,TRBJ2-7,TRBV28,TGTGCCAGCAGCCCTCCGGGACTAGCGGGAGTCGAGCAGTACTTC,CASSPPGLAGVEQYF
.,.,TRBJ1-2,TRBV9,TGTGCCAGCAGCGTATATGGGGCCCCAGGGGTTGGAGACTATGGCTACACCTTC,CASSVYGAPGVGDYGYTF
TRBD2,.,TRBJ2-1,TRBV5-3,TGTGCCAGAAGCGAACCCAGTCACGGGGGGGGTTACAATGAGCAGTTCTTC,CARSEPSHGGGYNEQFF
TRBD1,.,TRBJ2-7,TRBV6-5,TGTGCCAGCAGCAACAGGGGGCGTCTCGAGCAGTACTTC,CASSNRGRLEQYF
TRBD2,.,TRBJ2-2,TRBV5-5,TGTGCCAGCAGCTCGCTAGCGGGGGGGAACACCGGGGAGCTGTTTTTT,CASSSLAGGNTGELFF
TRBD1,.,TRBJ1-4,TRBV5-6,TGTGCCAGCAGCTTGGATGACAGGGGGCGCGGAAAACTGTTTTTT,CASSLDDRGRGKLFF
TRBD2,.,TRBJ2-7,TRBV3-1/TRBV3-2,TGTGCCAGCAGCCAAGTCGGGGGGAAAAGCTACGAGCAGTACTTC,CASSQVGGKSYEQYF
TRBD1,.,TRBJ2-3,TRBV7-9,TGTGCCAGCAAGGACAGGGGCACAGATACGCAGTATTTT,CASKDRGTDTQYF
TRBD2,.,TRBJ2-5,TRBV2,TGTGCCAGCAACCTAGCGGGGGGGGAAGAGACCCAGTACTTC,CASNLAGGEETQYF
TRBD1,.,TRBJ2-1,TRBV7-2,TGTGCCAGCAGCTTTAGGCAGGGGGCCTACAATGAGCAGTTCTTC,CASSFRQGAYNEQFF
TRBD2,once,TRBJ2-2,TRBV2,TGTGCCAGCAGTGAAGGCCTAGCGGGGGGCTTTAACACCGGGGAGCTGTTTTTT,CASSEGLAGGFNTGELFF
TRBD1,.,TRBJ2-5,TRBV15,TGTGCCACCAGCAGAGGGAAGGGCAGGTCCCCAGGGGGGACCCAGTACTTC,CATSRGKGRSPGGTQYF
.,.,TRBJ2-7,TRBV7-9,TGTGCCAGCATCCCGTCCTTTGCAGGGGACGAGCAGTACTTC,CASIPSFAGDEQYF
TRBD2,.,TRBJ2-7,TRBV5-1,TGCGCCAGCAGCGAGGCGGGGGACCTCTACGAGCAGTACTTC,CASSEAGDLYEQYF
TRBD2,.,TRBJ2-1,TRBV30,TGTGCCTGGAGCCGTGCACTAGCGGTCAACAATGAGCAGTTCTTC,CAWSRALAVNNEQFF
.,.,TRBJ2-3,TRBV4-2,TGTGCCAGCAGCTCCCAGCCACGGGGAACTAGCACAGATACGCAGTATTTT,CASSSQPRGTSTDTQYF
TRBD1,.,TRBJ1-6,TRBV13,TGTGCCAGCAGCTTAGAGCCTGGGACAGTAAGAGCCCTCCACTTT,CASSLEPGTVRALHF
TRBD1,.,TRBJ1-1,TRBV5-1,TGCGCCAGCACCTCGACAGGGGGCGCGACTGAAGCTTTCTTT,CASTSTGGATEAFF
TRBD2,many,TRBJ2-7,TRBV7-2,TGTGCCAGCAGCCTCCGGACTAGCGGGGCGTACGAGCAGTACTTC,CASSLRTSGAYEQYF
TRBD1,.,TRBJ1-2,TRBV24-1,TGTGCCACCAGTGATCCCCGGGACAGGGGGCTCAAAGAGGATAACTATGGCTACACCTTC,CATSDPRDRGLKEDNYGYTF
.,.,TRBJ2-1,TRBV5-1,TGCGCCAGCACCAGAGCCCGGTCGACTTACAATGAGCAGTTCTTC,CASTRARSTYNEQFF
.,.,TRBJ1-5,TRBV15,TGTGCCACCCAGGACAGTTCCAATCAGCCCCAGCATTTT,CATQDSSNQPQHF
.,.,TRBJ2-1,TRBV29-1,TGCAGCGTTGCGGGGGCCTACAATGAGCAGTTCTTC,CSVAGAYNEQFF
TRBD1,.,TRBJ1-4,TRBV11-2,TGTGCCAGCACAGCAGACAGGGCTAATGAAAAACTGTTTTTT,CASTADRANEKLFF